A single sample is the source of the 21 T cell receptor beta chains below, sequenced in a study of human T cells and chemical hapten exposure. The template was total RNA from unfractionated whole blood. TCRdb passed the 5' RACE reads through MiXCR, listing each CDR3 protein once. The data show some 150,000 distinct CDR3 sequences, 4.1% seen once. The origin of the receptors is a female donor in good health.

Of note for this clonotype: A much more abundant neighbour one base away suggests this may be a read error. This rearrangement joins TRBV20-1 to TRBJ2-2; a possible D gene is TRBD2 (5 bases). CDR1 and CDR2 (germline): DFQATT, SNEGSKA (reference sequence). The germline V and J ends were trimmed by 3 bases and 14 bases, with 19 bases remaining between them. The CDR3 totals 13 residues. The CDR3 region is CSASLRASPSLFF. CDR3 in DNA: TGCAGTGCTAGTCTGAGGGCCTCCCCATCCCTGTTTTTT.

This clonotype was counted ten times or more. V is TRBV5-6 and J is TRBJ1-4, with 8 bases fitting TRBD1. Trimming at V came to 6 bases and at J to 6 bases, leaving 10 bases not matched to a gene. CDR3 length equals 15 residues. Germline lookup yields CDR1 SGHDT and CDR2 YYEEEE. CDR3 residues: CASTSPGQDHEKLFF. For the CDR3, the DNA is TGTGCCAGCACCTCCCCGGGACAGGATCATGAAAAACTGTTTTTT.

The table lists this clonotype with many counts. DNA of the CDR3: TGCGCCAGCAGCCAAGACCCCCGGGACAGGGAGACTAATGAAAAACTGTTTTTT. Protein sequence: CASSQDPRDRETNEKLFF. The genes are TRBV4-1 and TRBJ1-4; 9 bases are shared with TRBD1. CDR1 MGHRA and CDR2 YSYEKL come from the germline V gene. CDR3 size: 18 residues. Trimming took 0 bases from V and 2 from J; bases not matched to a gene: 7.

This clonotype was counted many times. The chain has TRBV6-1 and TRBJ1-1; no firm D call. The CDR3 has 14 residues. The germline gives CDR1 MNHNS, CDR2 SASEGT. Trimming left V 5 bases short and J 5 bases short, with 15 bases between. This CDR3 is CASSTRGVWTEAFF. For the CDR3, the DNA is TGTGCCAGCAGTACCCGGGGAGTATGGACTGAAGCTTTCTTT.

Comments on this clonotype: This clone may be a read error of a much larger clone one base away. This chain's CDR3 is CASSPSEVAEQFF. CDR3 coding DNA: TGTGCCAGCAGTCCCTCCGAGGTGGCCGAGCAGTTCTTC. The gene calls are TRBV6-5 and TRBJ2-1; unclear D gene. CDR1 and CDR2 from the germline V gene are MNHEY and SVGAGI. CDR3 length equals 13 residues. Trimming took off 5 bases at V and 10 bases at J, with 15 bases between the two ends.

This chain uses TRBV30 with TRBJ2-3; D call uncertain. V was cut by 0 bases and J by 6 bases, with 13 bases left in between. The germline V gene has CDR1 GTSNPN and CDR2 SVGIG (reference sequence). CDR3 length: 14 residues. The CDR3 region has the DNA TGTGCCTGGAGTGTACGGCTGGCCTCGGATACGCAGTATTTT. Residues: CAWSVRLASDTQYF.

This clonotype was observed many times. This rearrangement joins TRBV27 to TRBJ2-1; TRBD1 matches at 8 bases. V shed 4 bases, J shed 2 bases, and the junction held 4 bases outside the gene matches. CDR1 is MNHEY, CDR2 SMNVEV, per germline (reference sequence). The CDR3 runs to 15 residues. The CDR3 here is CASSSVQGAYNEQFF. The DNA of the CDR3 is TGTGCCAGCAGTTCGGTACAGGGGGCCTACAATGAGCAGTTCTTC.

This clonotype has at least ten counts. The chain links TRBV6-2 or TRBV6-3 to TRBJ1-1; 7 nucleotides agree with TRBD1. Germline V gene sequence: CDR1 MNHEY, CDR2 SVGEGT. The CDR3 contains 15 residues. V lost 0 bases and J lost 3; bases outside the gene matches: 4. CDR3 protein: CASSYSIQGYTEAFF. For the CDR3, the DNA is TGTGCCAGCAGTTACTCAATACAGGGGTACACTGAAGCTTTCTTT.

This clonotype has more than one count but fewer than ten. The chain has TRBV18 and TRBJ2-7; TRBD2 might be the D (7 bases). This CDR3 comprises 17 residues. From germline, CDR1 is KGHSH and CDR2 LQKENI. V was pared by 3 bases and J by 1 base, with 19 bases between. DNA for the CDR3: TGTGCCAGCTCACCGTCGGGGGGCCTACGAATTTCCTACGAGCAGTACTTC. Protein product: CASSPSGGLRISYEQYF.

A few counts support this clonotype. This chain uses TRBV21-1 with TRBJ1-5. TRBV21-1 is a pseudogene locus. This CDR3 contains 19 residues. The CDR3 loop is CASSKGGEGRGIGYQPQHF. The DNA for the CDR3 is TGTGCCAGCAGCAAAGGGGGGGAGGGTCGCGGGATCGGATATCAGCCCCAGCATTTT.

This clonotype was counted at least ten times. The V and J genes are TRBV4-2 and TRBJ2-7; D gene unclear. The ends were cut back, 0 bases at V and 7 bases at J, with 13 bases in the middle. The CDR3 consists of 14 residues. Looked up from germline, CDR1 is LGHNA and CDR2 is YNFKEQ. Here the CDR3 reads CASSQDLESTEQYF. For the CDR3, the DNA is TGTGCCAGCAGCCAAGATTTGGAGTCTACGGAGCAGTACTTC.

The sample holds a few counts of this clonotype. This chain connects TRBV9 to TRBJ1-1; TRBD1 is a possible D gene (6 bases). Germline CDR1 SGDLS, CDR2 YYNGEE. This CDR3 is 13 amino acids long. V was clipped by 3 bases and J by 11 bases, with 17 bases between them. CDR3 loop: CASSGRRGRVAFF. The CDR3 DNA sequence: TGTGCCAGCAGCGGACGTCGGGGGCGTGTGGCTTTCTTT.

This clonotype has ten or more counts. In DNA, the CDR3 is TGCAGTGCTGGGGTGGGGTGGGGTGATGAAGCTTTCTTT. Translation gives CSAGVGWGDEAFF. V gene TRBV20-1 combines with J gene TRBJ1-1; D is undetermined. Germline V gene lookup returns CDR1 DFQATT and CDR2 SNEGSKA (reference sequence). The ends were cut back, 5 bases at V and 7 bases at J, with 17 bases in the middle. There are 13 residues in the CDR3.

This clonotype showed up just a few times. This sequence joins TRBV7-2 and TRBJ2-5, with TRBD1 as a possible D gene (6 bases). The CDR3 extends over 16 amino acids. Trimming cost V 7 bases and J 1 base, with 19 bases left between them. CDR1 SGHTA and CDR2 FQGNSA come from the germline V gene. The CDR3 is CASTARTANCQETQYF. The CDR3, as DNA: TGTGCCAGCACTGCGAGGACAGCCAACTGCCAAGAGACCCAGTACTTC. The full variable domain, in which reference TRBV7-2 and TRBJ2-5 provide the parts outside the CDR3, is GAGVSQSPSNKVTEKGKDVELRCDPISGHTALYWYRQSLGQGLEFLIYFQGNSAPDKSGLPSDRFSAERTGGSVSTLTIQRTQQEDSAVYLCASTARTANCQETQYFGPGTRLLVL.

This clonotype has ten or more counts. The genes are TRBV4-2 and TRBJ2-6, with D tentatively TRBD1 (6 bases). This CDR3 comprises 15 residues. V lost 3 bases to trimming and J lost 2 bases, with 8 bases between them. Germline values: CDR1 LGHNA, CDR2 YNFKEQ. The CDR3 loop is CASSHNRAGANVLTF. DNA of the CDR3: TGTGCCAGCAGCCACAACAGGGCTGGGGCCAACGTCCTGACTTTC.

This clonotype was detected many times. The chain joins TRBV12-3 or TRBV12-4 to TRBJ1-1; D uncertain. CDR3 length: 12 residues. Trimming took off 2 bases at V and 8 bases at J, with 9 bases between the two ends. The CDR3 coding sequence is TGTGCCAGCAGTTTATCAGTCGTCGAAGCTTTCTTT. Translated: CASSLSVVEAFF.

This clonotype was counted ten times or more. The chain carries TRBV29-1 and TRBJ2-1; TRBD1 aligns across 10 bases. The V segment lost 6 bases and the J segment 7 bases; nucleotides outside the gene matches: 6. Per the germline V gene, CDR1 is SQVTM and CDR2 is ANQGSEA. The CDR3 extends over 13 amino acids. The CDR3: CSVLTGGKNEQFF. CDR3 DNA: TGCAGCGTCCTGACAGGGGGCAAAAATGAGCAGTTCTTC.

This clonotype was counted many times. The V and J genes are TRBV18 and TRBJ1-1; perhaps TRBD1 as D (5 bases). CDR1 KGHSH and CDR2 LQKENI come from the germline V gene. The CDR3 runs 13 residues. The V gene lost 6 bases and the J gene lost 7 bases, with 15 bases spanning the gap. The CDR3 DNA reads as TGTGCCAGCTCCCCGATTTCCCAGGGTGAAGCTTTCTTT. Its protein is CASSPISQGEAFF.

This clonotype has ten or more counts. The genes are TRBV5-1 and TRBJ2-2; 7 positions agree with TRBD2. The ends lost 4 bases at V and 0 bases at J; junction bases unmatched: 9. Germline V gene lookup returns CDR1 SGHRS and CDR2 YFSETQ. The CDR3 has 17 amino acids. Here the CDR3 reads CASSLSGPGTNTGELFF. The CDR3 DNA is TGCGCCAGCAGCCTTAGCGGGCCGGGGACGAACACCGGGGAGCTGTTTTTT.

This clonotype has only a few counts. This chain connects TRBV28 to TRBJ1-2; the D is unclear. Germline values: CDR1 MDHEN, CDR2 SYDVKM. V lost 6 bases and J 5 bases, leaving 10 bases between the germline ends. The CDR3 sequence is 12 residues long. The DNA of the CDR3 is TGTGCCAGCAGCTTGCTGGGGTATGGCTACACCTTC. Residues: CASSLLGYGYTF.

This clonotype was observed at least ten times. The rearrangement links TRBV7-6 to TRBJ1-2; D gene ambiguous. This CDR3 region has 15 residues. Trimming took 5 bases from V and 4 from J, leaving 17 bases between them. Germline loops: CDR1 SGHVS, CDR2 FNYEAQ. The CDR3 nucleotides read TGTGCCAGCAGCCCCAAACATACCAGAGTCTATGGCTACACCTTC. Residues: CASSPKHTRVYGYTF. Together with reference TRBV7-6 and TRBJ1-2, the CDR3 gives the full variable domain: GAGVSQSPRYKVTKRGQDVALRCDPISGHVSLYWYRQALGQGPEFLTYFNYEAQQDKSGLPNDRFSAERPEGSISTLTIQRTEQRDSAMYRCASSPKHTRVYGYTFGSGTRLTVV.